The T cell receptor (beta chain) described here comes from a study of shared clonotypes between healthy human individuals. General observations from the study: Rarefaction showed that sequencing of sorted subsets was incomplete (despite large depth). It was observed that around 5% of naive CD4 clonotypes were shared across several donors. Generation of non-shared clonotypes was less probable than generation of clonotypes shared by all four donors.

Terminally differentiated effector memory CD45RA+ cells were left out of the naive CD8 fraction, which was CD45RO-negative and positively selected for CCR7. V was clipped by 0 bases and J by 11 bases, with 8 bases between them. This CDR3 comprises 12 residues. Germline lookup yields CDR1 LGHNT and CDR2 FRNRAP. Comment on this clone: Its cognate antigen is unknown.

Researchers ran the assay at a deep level. Clones were sequenced by immunoSEQ multiplex PCR, and TCRdb holds only the in-frame ones, with some missing. The data contain around 1,900,000 clones, 93% of them singletons. Sequenced material: naive CD8+ T cells from PBMCs. This sequence was found in a man between 18 and 35 years old in good health. Some clones in this sample may be carry-over from other donors' samples. V gene TRBV12-5 combines with J gene TRBJ2-1; D remains unclear. The CDR3 region is CASGLVGYQQFF. The DNA for the CDR3 is TGTGCTAGTGGTTTGGTAGGCTACCAGCAGTTCTTC. The full variable domain, its missing parts supplied by reference TRBV12-5 and TRBJ2-1, is DARVTQTPRHKVTEMGQEVTMRCQPILGHNTVFWYRQTMMQGLELLAYFRNRAPLDDSGMPKDRFSAEMPDATLATLKIQPSEPRDSAVYFCASGLVGYQQFFGPGTRLTVL.